This entry is about one T cell receptor beta chain. Its antigen is as yet unknown. The conserved closing phenylalanine or tryptophan is absent in this CDR3, likely reflecting a read error. The authors made TCR beta cDNA from about 500 ng total RNA with a constant-region primer. Library construction for TCR beta comprised three nested multiplex PCR rounds performed with slightly modified ARM-PCR. TRBV1-TRBV30 forward primers paired with a C-beta reverse primer drove the first two PCR rounds, about 10 cycles each. TCRdb independently ran MiXCR on the multiplex PCR reads; one entry per CDR3 protein. The table has 300,000 to 350,000 distinct CDR3 sequences, approximately 65% seen once. This sample is drawn from a study of tumor-infiltrating lymphocytes in primary liver carcinoma. Looking at the study overall: Primary liver carcinoma in the patients was surgically resected. Samples gave roughly 3.65 to 8 million productive TCRbeta reads, similar across tissue types. Each of the growths was stage T1-T3 N0M0, extending 4.2 to 10 cm across. Study findings and constraints: Being bulk and unsorted, samples allowed no CD4+ and CD8+ repertoire comparison.

Germline DNA was extracted too, while blood RNA derived from unsorted whole blood. The germline V and J ends were trimmed by 2 bases and 5 bases, with 16 bases remaining between them. The CDR3 length is 15 residues. CDR1 and CDR2 from the germline V gene are SQVTM and ANQGSEA. The clonotype originates from a man between 35 and 55 years old with primary liver carcinoma and hepatitis B virus infection. Sequenced: peripheral blood. The chain has TRBV29-1 and TRBJ2-1; D might be TRBD1 (6 bases). CDR3 in DNA: TGCAGCGTTGAATGGGACATGGGGCGCGACAATGAGCAGTTCTCC. Translated, it gives CSVEWDMGRDNEQFS.